One and the same sample provided the 13 T cell receptor beta chains below, sequenced in a study of blood T cell repertoires in COVID-19. The data were produced by immunoSEQ multiplex PCR, yet TCRdb's version contains in-frame clones alone and is incomplete. Of about 100,000 clones in the sample, around 90% were seen once. The sequencing input was peripheral blood. The receptors shown here come from a man between 45 and 60 years old with active COVID-19.

Worth noting for this clone: Sequence at one end of the junction differs from germline and may be a read error. The gene calls are TRBV7-7 and TRBJ2-1; 9 nucleotides line up with TRBD1. CDR3 length: 13 residues. CDR1 is SSHAT and CDR2 is FNYEAQ in the germline V gene (reference sequence). The CDR3 bases are TGTGCTAGCAGCTTACAGGGGGCGAATGAGCAGTTCTTC. Translation gives CASSLQGANEQFF.

The chain employs TRBV7-2 and TRBJ2-3; 14 bases match TRBD2. The CDR3 covers 17 residues. Germline CDR1 SGHTA, CDR2 FQGNSA. The junction had 7 bases not matched to a gene; V was cut back by 4 bases and J by 4 bases. In DNA, the CDR3 is TGTGCCAGCAGCTCGTGGGGGACTAGCGGGGGAGCAGATACGCAGTATTTT. The encoded protein is CASSSWGTSGGADTQYF.

The rearrangement links TRBV11-3 to TRBJ1-1; no reliable D call. CDR3 length: 13 residues. Germline V gene lookup returns CDR1 SGHNT and CDR2 YENEEA. V was clipped by 5 bases and J by 0 bases, with 7 bases between them. The CDR3 region has the DNA TGTGCCAGCAGCACGGGAATGAACACTGAAGCTTTCTTT. It yields the protein CASSTGMNTEAFF.

This clone was recorded a few times. The rearrangement links TRBV5-8 to TRBJ2-7; 8 positions match TRBD2. The CDR3 is 16 amino acids. With V trimmed by 1 base and J by 4 bases, 10 bases remained unmatched. CDR1 is SGHTS, CDR2 YDEGEE, per germline. The CDR3 nucleotides read TGTGCCAGCAGCTTGATCAAGCGGGGGCCCTCTTACGAGCAGTACTTC. It encodes CASSLIKRGPSYEQYF.

This clone was counted a single time. The V and J genes are TRBV3-1 (or the pseudogene TRBV3-2) and TRBJ2-3; D uncertain. Trimming left V 8 bases short and J 2 bases short, with 11 bases between. Germline-derived CDR1 and CDR2 are LGHDT and YNNKEL (reference sequence). CDR3 length equals 13 residues. CDR3 coding DNA: TGTGCCAGCTCCCCTATAATCACAGATACGCAGTATTTT. This encodes CASSPIITDTQYF.

Only one count was recorded for this clone. The chain couples TRBV19 to TRBJ1-2; 7 bases match TRBD1. After removal of 2 bases from V and 4 bases from J, the junction contained 4 bases not matched to a gene. The CDR3 covers 14 residues. CDR1 is LNHDA and CDR2 is SQIVND in the germline V gene (reference sequence). The CDR3 loop is CASSIRGGTYGYTF. CDR3 sequence (DNA): TGTGCCAGTAGTATACGAGGGGGCACCTATGGCTACACCTTC.

V gene TRBV7-9 combines with J gene TRBJ1-1; 8 positions match TRBD1. Germline V gives CDR1 SEHNR, CDR2 FQNEAQ (reference sequence). Germline trimming cut 8 bases from V and 3 bases from J; bases unmatched to any gene: 8. The CDR3 spans 14 residues. The CDR3 region has the DNA TGTGCCAGCCTGACAGGGGAATGGCACACTGAAGCTTTCTTT. As protein: CASLTGEWHTEAFF.

V gene TRBV7-2 combines with J gene TRBJ1-2, with TRBD1 matching 9 bases. V was clipped by 5 bases and J by 7 bases; unmatched bases: 14. The CDR3 is made up of 16 amino acids. CDR1 SGHTA and CDR2 FQGNSA come from the germline V gene. CDR3 DNA sequence: TGTGCCAGCAGCACGGGACAGGGCCTACCGAAAACTGGCTACACCTTC. Translated, it gives CASSTGQGLPKTGYTF.

This clone has just one count. CDR3 in DNA: TGTGCCAGCAGCTTAGGTGCAGGGGGTAGTAACATTCAGTACTTC. Encoded protein: CASSLGAGGSNIQYF. This chain joins TRBV7-2 and TRBJ2-4, with 7 positions matching TRBD1. Germline loops: CDR1 SGHTA, CDR2 FQGNSA. The V and J ends lost 1 base and 7 bases, in that order; junction bases with no gene match: 7. This CDR3 contains 15 residues.

This chain uses TRBV15 with TRBJ1-1; weak D call: TRBD1 (5 bases). The germline CDR1 and CDR2 sequences are LNHNV and YYDKDF (reference sequence). V lost 1 base to trimming and J lost 4 bases, with 13 bases between them. CDR3 size: 15 residues. The CDR3 DNA reads TGTGCCACCAGCAGAGGAAATCAGGGCCTCACTGAAGCTTTCTTT. It codes for CATSRGNQGLTEAFF.

This chain joins TRBV7-9 and TRBJ1-1; D perhaps matches TRBD1 (6 bases). V lost 4 bases, J lost 7 bases, and 10 bases lay in between. The germline gives CDR1 SEHNR, CDR2 FQNEAQ (reference sequence). The CDR3 consists of 12 residues. CDR3 region: CASSYGQFEAFF. The CDR3, as DNA: TGTGCCAGCAGCTACGGACAGTTTGAAGCTTTCTTT.

This chain links TRBV6-1 with TRBJ1-2; D unresolved. This CDR3 is 16 amino acids long. CDR1 is MNHNS and CDR2 is SASEGT in the germline V gene. V was trimmed by 2 bases and J by 0 bases, leaving 13 bases between them. In nucleotides, the CDR3 is TGTGCCAGCAGTGAAATGGGAGGAGGGCCTAACTATGGCTACACCTTC. This gives the protein CASSEMGGGPNYGYTF.

V is TRBV2 and J is TRBJ1-6; the match to TRBD1 covers 10 bases. This CDR3 comprises 16 residues. The ends lost 3 bases at V and 9 bases at J; junction bases unmatched: 8. The germline V gene encodes CDR1 SNHLY and CDR2 FYNNEI. The CDR3, as DNA: TGTGCCAGCAGTGAGGTGGGGACAGGGGCACCTTCACCCCTCCACTTT. As protein: CASSEVGTGAPSPLHF.